The next 5 T cell receptor beta chains were all read from a single sample in a study of vaccination and CD4 T cells after COVID-19. Treatment of the sample: approximately 10-day PBMC culture with coronavirus spike peptide pools or control peptides (ViraFEST assay). Cultured CD4+ T cell DNA underwent sequencing with the Oncomine TCR Beta short-read assay. TCRdb reprocessed the PCR reads via MiXCR and lists one record per CDR3 protein. The repertoire holds roughly 16,000 distinct CDR3 sequences, about 70% seen once, with approximately 17% in the top ten. No antigen has been identified for these receptors. The sample was CD4+ T cells from blood, cultured in vitro. The receptors shown here come from a human donor who had recovered from COVID-19.

The chain has TRBV6-5 and TRBJ2-1; D is uncertain. V lost 4 bases and J 9 bases, leaving 13 bases between the germline ends. Germline V gives CDR1 MNHEY, CDR2 SVGAGI. This CDR3 is 13 amino acids long. DNA for the CDR3: TGTGCCAGCAGTTGGAGTCAACAGACTGAGCAGTTCTTC. Encoded protein: CASSWSQQTEQFF.

This clonotype was observed a handful of times. This chain connects TRBV10-3 to TRBJ1-5; no firm D call. This CDR3 has 12 amino acids. Trimming took off 10 bases at V and 2 bases at J, with 9 bases between the two ends. The germline gives CDR1 ENHRY, CDR2 SYGVKD. The CDR3 DNA is TGTGCCACACGACAAGGCAATCAGCCCCAGCATTTT. Translating gives CATRQGNQPQHF.

The V gene is TRBV6-2 or TRBV6-3, the J gene TRBJ1-5; no reliable D call. This CDR3 has 16 amino acids. Germline CDR1 MNHEY, CDR2 SVGEGT. The V gene lost 0 bases and the J gene lost 1 base, with 10 bases spanning the gap. The CDR3 loop is CASSYSPGWSNQPQHF. The CDR3 bases are TGTGCCAGCAGTTACTCCCCGGGATGGAGCAATCAGCCCCAGCATTTT.

The chain combines TRBV20-1 with TRBJ2-3; tentative D call: TRBD2 (5 bases). The CDR3 covers 16 residues. Looked up from germline, CDR1 is DFQATT and CDR2 is SNEGSKA (reference sequence). V was clipped by 1 base and J by 10 bases, with 24 bases between them. CDR3 coding DNA: TGCAGTGCTAGAGTAGGGAGCGTCCCTACACGGGTGTCGCAGTATTTT. Translating it yields CSARVGSVPTRVSQYF.

This chain connects TRBV2 to TRBJ2-1; D is unresolved. The CDR3 totals 11 residues. V was shortened by 8 bases and J by 4 bases, with 6 bases between the two germline ends. Germline CDR1 SNHLY, CDR2 FYNNEI. The CDR3 spells CASARYNEQFF. As DNA, the CDR3 is TGTGCCAGCGCGAGGTACAATGAGCAGTTCTTC. Combining the CDR3 with reference TRBV2 and TRBJ2-1 gives the whole variable domain EPEVTQTPSHQVTQMGQEVILRCVPISNHLYFYWYRQILGQKVEFLVSFYNNEISEKSEIFDDQFSVERPDGSNFTLKIRSTKLEDSAMYFCASARYNEQFFGPGTRLTVL.